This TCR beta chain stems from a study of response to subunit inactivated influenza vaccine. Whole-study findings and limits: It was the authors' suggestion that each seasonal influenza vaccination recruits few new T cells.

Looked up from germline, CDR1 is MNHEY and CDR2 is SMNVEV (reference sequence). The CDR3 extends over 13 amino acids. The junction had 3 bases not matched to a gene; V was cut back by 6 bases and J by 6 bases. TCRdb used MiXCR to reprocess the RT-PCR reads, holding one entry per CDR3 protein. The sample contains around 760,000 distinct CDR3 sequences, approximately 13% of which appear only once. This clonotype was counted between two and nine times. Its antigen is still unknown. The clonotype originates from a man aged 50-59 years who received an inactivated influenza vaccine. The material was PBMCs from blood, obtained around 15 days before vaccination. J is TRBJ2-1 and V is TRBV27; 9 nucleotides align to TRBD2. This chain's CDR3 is CASSGLATNEQFF. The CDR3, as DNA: TGTGCCAGCAGCGGACTAGCGACCAATGAGCAGTTCTTC.